One sample yielded the 28 T cell receptor beta chains listed below, sequenced in a study of cytomegalovirus exposure and HLA in healthy donors. PCR involved 60 Vbeta and 13 Jbeta primers. Method: immunoSEQ multiplex PCR; TCRdb's copy keeps in-frame clones and lacks some. This sample has roughly 160,000 clones, with 85% found just once. The sample comprised PBMCs. All receptors come from a boy between 2 and 10 years old in good health and CMV-seronegative.

This clone has a handful of counts. The CDR3 DNA sequence: TGTGCCAGCAGCCGGGGATGGGCCGGGGGGAACACTGAAGCTTTCTTT. It is translated as CASSRGWAGGNTEAFF. V gene TRBV11-2 combines with J gene TRBJ1-1, with D tentatively TRBD1 (5 bases). Germline CDR1 is SGHAT and CDR2 is FQNNGV. V was shortened by 5 bases and J by 1 base, with 17 bases between the two germline ends. This CDR3 contains 16 residues.

This rearrangement joins TRBV7-3 to TRBJ1-1; no firm D call. Trimming took off 1 base at V and 3 bases at J, with 6 bases between the two ends. From germline, CDR1 is SGHTA and CDR2 FQGTGA. The length of the CDR3 is 13 residues. CDR3 coding DNA: TGTGCCAGCAGCTTAAACCGGGACACTGAAGCTTTCTTT. Amino acids: CASSLNRDTEAFF.

The chain uses TRBV4-1 and TRBJ1-1; D is unclear. Germline loops: CDR1 MGHRA, CDR2 YSYEKL. V was trimmed by 3 bases and J by 2 bases, leaving 10 bases between them. This CDR3 has 14 residues. The CDR3 nucleotides read TGCGCCAGCAGCCAGTGGGCGCGAAACACTGAAGCTTTCTTT. As protein: CASSQWARNTEAFF.

The chain combines TRBV28 with TRBJ1-4; 9 bases map to TRBD1. Germline CDR1 reads MDHEN; CDR2 reads SYDVKM. V shed 5 bases, J shed 12 bases, and the junction held 13 bases outside the gene matches. The CDR3 covers 15 residues. The CDR3 loop is CASSQQGAPFGELFF. CDR3 DNA sequence: TGTGCCAGCAGTCAACAGGGGGCCCCTTTTGGGGAACTGTTTTTT.

The chain uses TRBV15 and TRBJ2-1; D is possibly TRBD2 (7 bases). CDR1 is LNHNV and CDR2 is YYDKDF in the germline V gene (reference sequence). The CDR3 runs 19 residues. Deletions cut 0 bases from V and 6 bases from J, with 24 bases between. The CDR3 coding sequence is TGTGCCACCAGCAGAGATCATTACAGGGAGGGTACGTGGGTCAATGAGCAGTTCTTC. This sequence encodes CATSRDHYREGTWVNEQFF.

V usage is TRBV5-1 and J usage is TRBJ2-1; 11 bases are a match to TRBD2. Germline CDR1 and CDR2: SGHRS and YFSETQ. After removal of 1 base from V and 4 bases from J, the junction contained 7 bases not matched to a gene. This CDR3 has 17 residues. Here the CDR3 DNA reads TGCGCCAGCAGCTTGAGGCCTAGCGGGGGGAAATACAATGAGCAGTTCTTC. Translating gives CASSLRPSGGKYNEQFF. Looking up the rest from reference TRBV5-1 and TRBJ2-1 gives the full variable domain: KAGVTQTPRYLIKTRGQQVTLSCSPISGHRSVSWYQQTPGQGLQFLFEYFSETQRNKGNFPGRFSGRQFSNSRSEMNVSTLELGDSALYLCASSLRPSGGKYNEQFFGPGTRLTVL.

J is TRBJ2-3 and V is TRBV5-1; D uncertain. In germline, CDR1 is SGHRS, CDR2 YFSETQ. Trimming took off 4 bases at V and 5 bases at J, with 17 bases between the two ends. This CDR3 has 15 residues. The CDR3: CASSPSNYGRDTQYF. The CDR3 nucleotides are TGCGCCAGCAGCCCGAGCAATTATGGTCGAGATACGCAGTATTTT. The full variable domain, with the rest looked up from reference TRBV5-1 and TRBJ2-3, is KAGVTQTPRYLIKTRGQQVTLSCSPISGHRSVSWYQQTPGQGLQFLFEYFSETQRNKGNFPGRFSGRQFSNSRSEMNVSTLELGDSALYLCASSPSNYGRDTQYFGPGTRLTVL.

Here the CDR3 reads CSVQGQAAYEQYF. In nucleotides, the CDR3 is TGCAGCGTCCAGGGACAGGCAGCCTACGAGCAGTACTTC. The gene calls are TRBV29-1 and TRBJ2-7, with 8 bases aligning to TRBD1. Germline assignment: CDR1 SQVTM and CDR2 ANQGSEA. This CDR3 comprises 13 residues. Germline trimming cut 6 bases from V and 2 bases from J; bases unmatched to any gene: 6.

This chain links TRBV27 with TRBJ1-1, with D hard to call. The CDR3 sequence is 13 residues long. V was cut by 8 bases and J by 0 bases, with 10 bases left in between. The germline gives CDR1 MNHEY, CDR2 SMNVEV (reference sequence). For the CDR3, the DNA is TGTGCCAGCGGCGAGGGTTTGAACACTGAAGCTTTCTTT. This encodes CASGEGLNTEAFF.

The chain carries TRBV18 and TRBJ2-3; TRBD2 matches 11 bases. The CDR3 sequence is 16 residues long. V was pared by 4 bases and J by 4 bases, with 7 bases of the junction left unmatched. Germline V gene sequence: CDR1 KGHSH, CDR2 LQKENI. CDR3 loop: CASSLVAGGPSDTQYF. CDR3 nucleotides: TGTGCCAGCTCACTCGTAGCGGGGGGGCCGTCAGATACGCAGTATTTT. Together with reference TRBV18 and TRBJ2-3, the CDR3 gives the full variable domain: NAGVMQNPRHLVRRRGQEARLRCSPMKGHSHVYWYRQLPEEGLKFMVYLQKENIIDESGMPKERFSAEFPKEGPSILRIQQVVRGDSAAYFCASSLVAGGPSDTQYFGPGTRLTVL.

The V gene is TRBV7-7, the J gene TRBJ2-2; 10 bases are a match to TRBD2. The V segment lost 3 bases and the J segment 7 bases; nucleotides outside the gene matches: 8. CDR1 and CDR2 (germline): SSHAT, FNYEAQ (reference sequence). The CDR3 totals 16 residues. The CDR3 sequence: CASSLYSGGSVGELFF. In DNA, the CDR3 is TGTGCCAGCAGCTTGTATAGCGGGGGGTCTGTCGGGGAGCTGTTTTTT.

The rearrangement joins TRBV5-1 to TRBJ2-2; 10 nucleotides align to TRBD2. CDR3 length equals 15 residues. V dropped 6 bases and J dropped 4; count of bases not matched to a gene: 6. Germline V gene lookup returns CDR1 SGHRS and CDR2 YFSETQ. CDR3: CASTVTSGVTGELFF. In nucleotides, the CDR3 is TGCGCCAGCACCGTTACTAGCGGGGTCACCGGGGAGCTGTTTTTT.

The chain is built from TRBV19 and TRBJ1-1; D uncertain. The CDR3 is 13 amino acids. The germline V and J ends were trimmed by 5 bases and 0 bases, with 7 bases remaining between them. Per germline, CDR1 LNHDA and CDR2 SQIVND (reference sequence). DNA of the CDR3: TGTGCCAGTAGTGGCACAGTGAACACTGAAGCTTTCTTT. Its translation: CASSGTVNTEAFF.

The CDR3 is CAWHRVYEQYF. CDR3 bases: TGTGCCTGGCACAGGGTCTACGAGCAGTACTTC. The chain links TRBV30 to TRBJ2-7; perhaps TRBD1 as D (6 bases). V lost 5 bases to trimming and J lost 3 bases, with 8 bases between them. This CDR3 is built from 11 residues. Germline lookup yields CDR1 GTSNPN and CDR2 SVGIG (reference sequence).

This sequence joins TRBV5-6 and TRBJ1-2; TRBD1 agrees at 7 bases. The trim removed 2 bases at V and 8 bases at J, leaving 12 bases unmatched. The V gene's germline CDR1 is SGHDT and CDR2 YYEEEE. The CDR3 spans 15 residues. CDR3 region: CASSLLQGGLRGYTF. For the CDR3, the DNA is TGTGCCAGCAGCTTACTCCAGGGGGGCCTAAGGGGCTACACCTTC.

The chain joins TRBV7-8 to TRBJ1-3, with D tentatively TRBD1 (5 bases). V lost 5 bases and J lost 2, with 13 bases in between. The CDR3 totals 15 residues. Germline-derived CDR1 and CDR2 are SGHVS and FQNEAQ. The CDR3 DNA reads as TGTGCCAGCAGCATGACAGTAAATGCTGGAAACACCATATATTTT. It encodes CASSMTVNAGNTIYF.

This sequence joins TRBV5-4 and TRBJ1-1; D possibly corresponds to TRBD1 (5 bases). The CDR3 has 15 residues. Germline V gives CDR1 SGHNT, CDR2 YYREEE (reference sequence). V dropped 4 bases and J dropped 1 base, with 14 bases sitting between them. The CDR3 DNA reads TGTGCCAGCAGCAGCGCCCGGGACTGGAACACTGAAGCTTTCTTT. This translates into CASSSARDWNTEAFF.

This clone was observed once. The chain carries TRBV11-2 and TRBJ2-7, with D tentatively TRBD2 (5 bases). CDR3 length: 14 amino acids. Germline V gene lookup returns CDR1 SGHAT and CDR2 FQNNGV. V dropped 4 bases and J dropped 2 bases, with 12 bases sitting between them. CDR3 bases: TGTGCCAGCAGCTCGGACGGGGTAGCCTACGAGCAGTACTTC. Its translation: CASSSDGVAYEQYF.

The CDR3 loop is CASSPPGGIQSYNEQFF. The CDR3 DNA follows: TGTGCCAGCAGTCCCCCAGGGGGGATTCAATCCTACAATGAGCAGTTCTTC. The chain couples TRBV27 to TRBJ2-1; TRBD1 is a possible D gene (7 bases). V lost 5 bases and J lost 1, with 18 bases in between. The CDR3 is 17 amino acids. Germline V gene sequence: CDR1 MNHEY, CDR2 SMNVEV (reference sequence).

The J gene is TRBJ2-7, the V gene TRBV2; TRBD2 matches at 7 bases. Germline assignment: CDR1 SNHLY and CDR2 FYNNEI. The J segment lost 6 bases and the V segment lost 4 bases, leaving 9 bases of the junction unmatched. The CDR3 is 14 residues long. The CDR3 region is CASSAPSGLIEQYF. The DNA of the CDR3 is TGTGCCAGCAGTGCCCCTAGCGGTTTGATCGAGCAGTACTTC.

This chain connects TRBV6-5 to TRBJ2-1; TRBD1 aligns across 7 bases. The CDR3 loop spans 14 amino acids. CDR1 and CDR2 (germline): MNHEY, SVGAGI. The junction had 7 bases not matched to a gene; V was cut back by 2 bases and J by 9 bases. CDR3 in DNA: TGTGCCAGCAGTTACCGCCGGGACAGTCGTGAGCAGTTCTTC. Residues: CASSYRRDSREQFF.

The chain employs TRBV6-5 and TRBJ2-2; D perhaps matches TRBD2 (5 bases). This CDR3 has 14 residues. Trimming removed 7 bases from V and 1 base from J, with 10 bases in between. CDR1 and CDR2 from the germline V gene are MNHEY and SVGAGI. CDR3 in DNA: TGTGCCAGCACCGCGAGCGGGAACACCGGGGAGCTGTTTTTT. Translation: CASTASGNTGELFF.

This chain uses TRBV5-1 with TRBJ2-7, with 16 bases that match TRBD2. After removal of 3 bases from V and 3 bases from J, the junction contained 3 bases not matched to a gene. This CDR3 is built from 16 residues. CDR1 and CDR2 (germline): SGHRS, YFSETQ. CDR3 residues: CASSSGTSGRVYEQYF. The CDR3 nucleotides read TGCGCCAGCAGCTCCGGGACTAGCGGGAGGGTCTACGAGCAGTACTTC.

V gene TRBV6-5 combines with J gene TRBJ1-2, with unresolved D. Germline CDR1 is MNHEY and CDR2 is SVGAGI. V gave up 7 bases and J gave up 12 bases, with 15 bases separating them. This CDR3 has 11 amino acids. In DNA, the CDR3 is TGTGCCAGCACAGATAAGGCGAGGCACACCTTC. Its translation is CASTDKARHTF.

This clone appeared once. The gene calls are TRBV5-4 and TRBJ1-3; D possibly corresponds to TRBD1 (6 bases). Germline V gene sequence: CDR1 SGHNT, CDR2 YYREEE (reference sequence). CDR3 length equals 14 residues. Trimming shortened V by 4 bases and J by 3 bases, and 11 bases separated the two germline ends. CDR3 coding DNA: TGTGCCAGCAGCGGAACAGGGAATGGAAACACCATATATTTT. It translates to CASSGTGNGNTIYF. The complete variable domain, with remaining parts taken from reference TRBV5-4 and TRBJ1-3, reads ETGVTQSPTHLIKTRGQQVTLRCSSQSGHNTVSWYQQALGQGPQFIFQYYREEENGRGNFPPRFSGLQFPNYSSELNVNALELDDSALYLCASSGTGNGNTIYFGEGSWLTVV.

The chain is built from TRBV7-9 and TRBJ2-7; 8 nucleotides agree with TRBD2. This CDR3 is built from 15 residues. The ends lost 4 bases at V and 3 bases at J; junction bases unmatched: 8. The V gene's germline CDR1 is SEHNR and CDR2 FQNEAQ (reference sequence). For the CDR3, the DNA is TGTGCCAGCAGCTCCTGGGCTAGCGGGTACTACGAGCAGTACGTC. Its protein is CASSSWASGYYEQYV.

CDR3 coding DNA: TGTGCCAGCAGTGGACCCGGGGTAGAGGCTCAGCCCCAGCATTTT. Protein: CASSGPGVEAQPQHF. The rearrangement joins TRBV28 to TRBJ1-5; the D is unclear. Trimming shortened V by 5 bases and J by 6 bases, and 17 bases separated the two germline ends. The CDR3 loop spans 15 amino acids. Germline V CDR1 and CDR2: MDHEN, SYDVKM.

This clone turned up a few times. This chain uses TRBV30 with TRBJ1-6; the match to TRBD1 covers 8 bases. CDR3 size: 14 residues. Trimming at V came to 0 bases and at J to 9 bases, leaving 4 bases not matched to a gene. Germline loops: CDR1 GTSNPN, CDR2 SVGIG (reference sequence). CDR3 DNA sequence: TGTGCCTGGAGTGTAGGGACAGGCATTTCACCCCTCCACTTT. This translates into CAWSVGTGISPLHF.